A single count supports the clone carrying this TCR beta chain. Antigen: not known. All participating donors were Caucasian adults from Nashville, Tennessee. The sample belongs to a study of shared clonotypes between healthy human individuals. General study findings and limits: Shared across a few donors were 5% to 6% of the naive CD4 clonotypes.

The length of the CDR3 is 15 residues. V was trimmed by 5 bases and J by 1 base, leaving 13 bases between them. Germline V gives CDR1 MNHNY, CDR2 SVGAGI (reference sequence). The run depth of the assay was deep. Generated by immunoSEQ multiplex PCR, the TCRdb table keeps only in-frame clones and is missing some. Found here are roughly 2.5 million clones, around nine tenths of them singletons; the top ten hold around 0.14%. The clonotype was recovered from a man aged 18 to 35 in good health. The chain joins TRBV6-6 to TRBJ2-3; D is possibly TRBD2 (7 bases). Sequencing was performed on naive CD4+ T cells sorted from blood. Regarding subset: CD45RA+ positively selected. Here the CDR3 DNA reads TGTGCCAGCAGTAACAGAGGGGGGGGCACAGATACGCAGTATTTT. Its translation: CASSNRGGGTDTQYF.